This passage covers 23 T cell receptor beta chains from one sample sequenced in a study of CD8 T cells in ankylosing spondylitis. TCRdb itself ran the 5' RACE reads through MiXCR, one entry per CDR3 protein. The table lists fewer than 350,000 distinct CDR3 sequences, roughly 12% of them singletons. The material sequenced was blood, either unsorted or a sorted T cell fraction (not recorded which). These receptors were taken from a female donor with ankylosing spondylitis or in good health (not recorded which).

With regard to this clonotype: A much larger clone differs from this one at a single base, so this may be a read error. DNA of the CDR3: TGTGCCAGCTCCGTGGGGGCGAGCTTCGTGCAGTACTTC. It translates to CASSVGASFVQYF. The genes are TRBV12-3 or TRBV12-4 and TRBJ2-7, with D possibly matching TRBD1 (6 bases). The V gene lost 8 bases and the J gene lost 9 bases, with 20 bases spanning the gap. This CDR3 is built from 13 residues.

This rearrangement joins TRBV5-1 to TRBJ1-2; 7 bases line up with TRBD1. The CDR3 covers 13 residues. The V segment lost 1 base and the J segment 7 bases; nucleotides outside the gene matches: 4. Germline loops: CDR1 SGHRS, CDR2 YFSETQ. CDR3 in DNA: TGCGCCAGCAGCTTGACAGGGGACCGTGGCTACACCTTC. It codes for CASSLTGDRGYTF.

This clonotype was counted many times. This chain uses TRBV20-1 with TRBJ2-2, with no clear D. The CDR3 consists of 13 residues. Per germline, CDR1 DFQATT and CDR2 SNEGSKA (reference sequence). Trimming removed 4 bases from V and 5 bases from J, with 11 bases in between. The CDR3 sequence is CSANSLLTGELFF. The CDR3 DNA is TGCAGTGCTAATAGTCTTCTTACCGGGGAGCTGTTTTTT.

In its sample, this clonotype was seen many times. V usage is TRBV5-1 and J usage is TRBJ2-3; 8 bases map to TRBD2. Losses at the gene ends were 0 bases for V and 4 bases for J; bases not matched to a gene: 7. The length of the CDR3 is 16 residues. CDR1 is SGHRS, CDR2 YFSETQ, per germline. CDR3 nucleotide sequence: TGCGCCAGCAGCTTGGATCCGGCGGGGGGTCCAGATACGCAGTATTTT. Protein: CASSLDPAGGPDTQYF.

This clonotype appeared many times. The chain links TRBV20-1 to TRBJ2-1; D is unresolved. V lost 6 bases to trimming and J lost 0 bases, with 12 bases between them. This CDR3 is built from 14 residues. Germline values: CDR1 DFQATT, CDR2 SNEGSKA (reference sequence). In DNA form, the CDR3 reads TGCAGTGCCCAAAAGGCGAGCTCCTACAATGAGCAGTTCTTC. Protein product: CSAQKASSYNEQFF.

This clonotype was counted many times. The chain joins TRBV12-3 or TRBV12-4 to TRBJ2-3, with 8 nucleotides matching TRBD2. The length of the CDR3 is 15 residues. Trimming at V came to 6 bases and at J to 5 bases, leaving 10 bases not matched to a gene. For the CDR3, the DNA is TGTGCCAGCAGGGTTTCGGGCGGGAGGAGAGATACGCAGTATTTT. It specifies CASRVSGGRRDTQYF.

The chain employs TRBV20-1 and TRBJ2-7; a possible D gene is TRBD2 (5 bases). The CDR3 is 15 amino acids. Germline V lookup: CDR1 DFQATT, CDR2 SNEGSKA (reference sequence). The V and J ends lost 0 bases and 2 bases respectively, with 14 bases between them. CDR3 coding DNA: TGCAGTGCTAGAGAGGAAACTAGACCGCCCTACGAGCAGTACTTC. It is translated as CSAREETRPPYEQYF.

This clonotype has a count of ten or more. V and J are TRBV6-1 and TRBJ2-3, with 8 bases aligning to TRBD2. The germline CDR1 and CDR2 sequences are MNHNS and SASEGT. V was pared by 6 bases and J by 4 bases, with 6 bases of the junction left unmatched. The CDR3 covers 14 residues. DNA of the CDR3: TGTGCCAGCAGAAAAGCGGGAGCCCCAGATACGCAGTATTTT. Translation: CASRKAGAPDTQYF.

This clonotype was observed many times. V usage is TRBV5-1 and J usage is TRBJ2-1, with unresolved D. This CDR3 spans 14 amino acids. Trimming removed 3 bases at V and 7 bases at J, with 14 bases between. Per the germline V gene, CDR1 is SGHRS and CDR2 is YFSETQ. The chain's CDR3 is CASSWGGERNEQFF. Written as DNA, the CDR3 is TGCGCCAGCAGCTGGGGTGGGGAAAGGAATGAGCAGTTCTTC.

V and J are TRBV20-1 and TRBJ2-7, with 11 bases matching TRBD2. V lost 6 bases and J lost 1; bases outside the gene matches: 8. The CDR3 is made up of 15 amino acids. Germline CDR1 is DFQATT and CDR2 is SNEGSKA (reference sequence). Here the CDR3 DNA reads TGCAGTGCCTCAGATAGCGGGGGGGGATCCTACGAGCAGTACTTC. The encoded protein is CSASDSGGGSYEQYF.

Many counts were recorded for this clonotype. The CDR3 loop reads CATRLGYHRAQYF. The CDR3 DNA reads TGTGCCACCAGGCTAGGATACCACCGGGCGCAGTATTTT. The gene calls are TRBV15 and TRBJ2-3; the D is unclear. Germline lookup yields CDR1 LNHNV and CDR2 YYDKDF (reference sequence). The ends were cut back, 6 bases at V and 10 bases at J, with 17 bases in the middle. This CDR3 comprises 13 residues.

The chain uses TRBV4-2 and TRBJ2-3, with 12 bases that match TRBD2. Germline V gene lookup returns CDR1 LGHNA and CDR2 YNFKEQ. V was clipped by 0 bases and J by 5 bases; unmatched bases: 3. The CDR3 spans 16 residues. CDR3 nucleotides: TGTGCCAGCAGCCAAGACCCTAGCGGGAGGGAAGATACGCAGTATTTT. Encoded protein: CASSQDPSGREDTQYF.

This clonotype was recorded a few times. The CDR3 is CASSQDRAAELFF. As DNA, the CDR3 is TGTGCCAGCAGCCAAGACAGGGCGGCGGAGCTGTTTTTT. V is TRBV5-6 and J is TRBJ2-2; 7 bases fit TRBD1. Germline lookup yields CDR1 SGHDT and CDR2 YYEEEE. The CDR3 is made up of 13 amino acids. Trimming at V came to 4 bases and at J to 10 bases, leaving 7 bases not matched to a gene.

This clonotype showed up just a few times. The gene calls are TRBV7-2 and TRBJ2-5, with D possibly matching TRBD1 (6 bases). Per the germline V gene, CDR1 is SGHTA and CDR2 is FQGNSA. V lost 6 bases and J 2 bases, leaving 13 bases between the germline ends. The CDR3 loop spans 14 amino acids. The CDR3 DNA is TGTGCCAGCAGAAAACGGACAGCGCAAGAGACCCAGTACTTC. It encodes CASRKRTAQETQYF. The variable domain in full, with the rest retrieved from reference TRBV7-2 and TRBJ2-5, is GAGVSQSPSNKVTEKGKDVELRCDPISGHTALYWYRQSLGQGLEFLIYFQGNSAPDKSGLPSDRFSAERTGGSVSTLTIQRTQQEDSAVYLCASRKRTAQETQYFGPGTRLLVL.

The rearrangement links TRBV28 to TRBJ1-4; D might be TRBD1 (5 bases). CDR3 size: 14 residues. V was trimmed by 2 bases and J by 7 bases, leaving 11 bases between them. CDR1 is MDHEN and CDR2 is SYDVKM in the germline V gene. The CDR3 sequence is CASSLIRVGEKLFF. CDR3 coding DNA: TGTGCCAGCAGTTTAATCAGGGTTGGTGAAAAACTGTTTTTT.

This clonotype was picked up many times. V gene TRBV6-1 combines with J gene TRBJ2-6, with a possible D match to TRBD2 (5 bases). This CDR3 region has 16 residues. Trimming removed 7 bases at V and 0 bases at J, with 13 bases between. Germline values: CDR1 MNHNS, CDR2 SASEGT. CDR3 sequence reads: CASKDSRSSGANVLTF. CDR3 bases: TGTGCCAGCAAGGACTCTCGAAGCTCTGGGGCCAACGTCCTGACTTTC.

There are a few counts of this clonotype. The CDR3 nucleotides are TGTGCCAGCTCACCATCAACCCGCGGGTTTGAAGCTTTCTTT. Translation gives CASSPSTRGFEAFF. The V call is TRBV18, the J call TRBJ1-1; D remains unclear. Germline CDR1 is KGHSH and CDR2 is LQKENI. V lost 2 bases, J lost 7 bases, and 14 bases lay in between. CDR3 size: 14 residues.

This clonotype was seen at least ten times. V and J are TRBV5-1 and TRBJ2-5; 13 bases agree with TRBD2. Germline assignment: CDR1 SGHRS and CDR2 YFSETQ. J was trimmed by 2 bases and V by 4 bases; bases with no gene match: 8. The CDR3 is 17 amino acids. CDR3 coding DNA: TGCGCCAGCAGCACCGGGACTAGCGGGAAACAGCAAGAGACCCAGTACTTC. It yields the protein CASSTGTSGKQQETQYF.

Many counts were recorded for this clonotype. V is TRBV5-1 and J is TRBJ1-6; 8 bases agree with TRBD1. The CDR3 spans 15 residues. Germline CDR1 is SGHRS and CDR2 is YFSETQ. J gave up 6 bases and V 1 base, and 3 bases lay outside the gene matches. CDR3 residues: CASSLPQGGNSPLHF. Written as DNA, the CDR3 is TGCGCCAGCAGCTTGCCACAGGGGGGTAATTCACCCCTCCACTTT. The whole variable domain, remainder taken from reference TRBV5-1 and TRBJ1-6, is KAGVTQTPRYLIKTRGQQVTLSCSPISGHRSVSWYQQTPGQGLQFLFEYFSETQRNKGNFPGRFSGRQFSNSRSEMNVSTLELGDSALYLCASSLPQGGNSPLHFGNGTRLTVT.

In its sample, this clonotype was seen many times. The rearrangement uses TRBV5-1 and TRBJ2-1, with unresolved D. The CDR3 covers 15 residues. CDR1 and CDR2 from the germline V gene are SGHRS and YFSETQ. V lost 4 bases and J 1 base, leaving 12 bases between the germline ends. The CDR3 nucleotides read TGCGCCAGCAGCCTGGCATTACCATCCTACAATGAGCAGTTCTTC. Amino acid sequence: CASSLALPSYNEQFF.

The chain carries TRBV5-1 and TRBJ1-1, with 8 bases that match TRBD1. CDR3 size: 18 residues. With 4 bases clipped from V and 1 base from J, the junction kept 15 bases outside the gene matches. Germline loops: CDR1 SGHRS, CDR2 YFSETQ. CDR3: CASSPSGQGGMGNTEAFF. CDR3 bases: TGCGCCAGCAGCCCCTCAGGACAGGGCGGAATGGGGAACACTGAAGCTTTCTTT. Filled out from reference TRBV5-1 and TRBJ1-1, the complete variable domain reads KAGVTQTPRYLIKTRGQQVTLSCSPISGHRSVSWYQQTPGQGLQFLFEYFSETQRNKGNFPGRFSGRQFSNSRSEMNVSTLELGDSALYLCASSPSGQGGMGNTEAFFGQGTRLTVV.

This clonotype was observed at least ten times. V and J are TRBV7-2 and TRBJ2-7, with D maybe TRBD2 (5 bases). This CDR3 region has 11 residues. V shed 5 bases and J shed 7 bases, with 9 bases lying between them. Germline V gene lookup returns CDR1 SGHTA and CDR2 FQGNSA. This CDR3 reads CASSRTVEQYF. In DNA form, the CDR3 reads TGTGCCAGCAGCAGGACTGTGGAGCAGTACTTC.

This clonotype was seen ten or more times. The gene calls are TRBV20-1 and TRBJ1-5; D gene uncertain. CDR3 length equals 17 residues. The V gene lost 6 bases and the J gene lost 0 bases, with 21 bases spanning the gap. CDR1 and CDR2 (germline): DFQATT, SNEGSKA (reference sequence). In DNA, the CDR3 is TGCAGTGCCCCCACCTTGGACGGTATTTATAGCAATCAGCCCCAGCATTTT. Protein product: CSAPTLDGIYSNQPQHF.